This note documents a single TCR beta chain sequence. The protocol was immunoSEQ multiplex PCR, while the TCRdb copy is restricted to in-frame clones and leaves out a portion. The repertoire holds about 350,000 clones, with 88% as singletons. The data originate from a study of Ad26.COV2.S vaccination and SARS-CoV-2 variants. Whole-study context: Dosing was one shot or two shots 56 days apart.

The treatment: around 19 received Ad26.COV2.S at low or high dose, single or two shots; about 5 received placebo; per-sample allocation not given. At day 63 after the first vaccine or placebo injection, samples were drawn. Germline loops: CDR1 SNHLY, CDR2 FYNNEI. CDR3 length: 12 residues. The V end lost 6 bases, the J end lost 7 bases, and 13 bases lay between the germline ends. The sample here was peripheral blood, taken in a trial of Ad26.COV2.S vaccine versus placebo. The receptor's source is a person aged 18-65 years who received the Ad26.COV2.S COVID-19 vaccine or a placebo. The chain joins TRBV2 to TRBJ2-7; the D call may be TRBD1 or TRBD2 (5 bases each). The CDR3 coding sequence is TGTGCCAGCAGCGGGGACCGGGGTGAGCAGTACTTC. It codes for CASSGDRGEQYF.